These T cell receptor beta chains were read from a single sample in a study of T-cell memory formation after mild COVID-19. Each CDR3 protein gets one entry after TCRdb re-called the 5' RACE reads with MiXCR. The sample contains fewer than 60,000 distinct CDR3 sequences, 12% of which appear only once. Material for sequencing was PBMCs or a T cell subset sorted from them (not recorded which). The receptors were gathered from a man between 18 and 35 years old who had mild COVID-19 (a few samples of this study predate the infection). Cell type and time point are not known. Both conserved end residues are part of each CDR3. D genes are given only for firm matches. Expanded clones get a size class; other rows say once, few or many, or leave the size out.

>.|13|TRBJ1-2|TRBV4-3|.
TGCGCCAGCAGCCGGCGTATCGGAGAGGGCTACACCTTC
CASSRRIGEGYTF
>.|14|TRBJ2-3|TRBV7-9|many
TGTGCCAGCAGCTTAGATACAGGTTCAGATACGCAGTATTTT
CASSLDTGSDTQYF
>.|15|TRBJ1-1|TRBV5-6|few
TGTGCCAGCAGCCGGACTGGCGAGGGGAACACTGAAGCTTTCTTT
CASSRTGEGNTEAFF
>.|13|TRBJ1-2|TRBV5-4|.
TGTGCCAGCAGCATCGGACGGCACTATGGCTACACCTTC
CASSIGRHYGYTF
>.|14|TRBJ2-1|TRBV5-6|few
TGTGCCAGCAGCTCCTCCGGGGGTCGGAATGAGCAGTTCTTC
CASSSSGGRNEQFF
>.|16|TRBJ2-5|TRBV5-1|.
TGCGCCAGCAGCTTGTCCGGAGGCACCACGGGGGAGACCCAGTACTTC
CASSLSGGTTGETQYF
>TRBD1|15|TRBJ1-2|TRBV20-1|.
TGCAGTGCTCCACCTGGGACAGTGCTGAACTATGGCTACACCTTC
CSAPPGTVLNYGYTF
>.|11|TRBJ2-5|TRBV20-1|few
TGCAGTGCCAGCCCTCGAGAGACCCAGTACTTC
CSASPRETQYF
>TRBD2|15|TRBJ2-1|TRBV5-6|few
TGTGCCAGCAGCTCGGTGACTAGCGGGGGGAGTAATAAGTTCTTC
CASSSVTSGGSNKFF
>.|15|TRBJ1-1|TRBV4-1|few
TGCGCCAGCAGCCGACTCGACAGAGTGAACACTGAAGCTTTCTTT
CASSRLDRVNTEAFF
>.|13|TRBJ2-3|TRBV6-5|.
TGTGCCAGCAGCATGGCTTTCGGAGATACGCAGTATTTT
CASSMAFGDTQYF
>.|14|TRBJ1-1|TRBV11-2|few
TGTGCCAGCAGCTTAGAGCAGGGGCTCACTGAAGCTTTCTTT
CASSLEQGLTEAFF
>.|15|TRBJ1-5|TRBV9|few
TGTGCCAGCAGCCCCCATTCTTACGGAAATCAGCCCCAGCATTTT
CASSPHSYGNQPQHF
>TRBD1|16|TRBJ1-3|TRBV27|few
TGTGCCAGCAGTGAACGACAGGGATTCTCTGGAAACACCATATATTTT
CASSERQGFSGNTIYF
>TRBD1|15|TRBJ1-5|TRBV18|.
TGTGCCAGCTCACTCTCGACAGGGCGTGATCAGCCCCAGCATTTT
CASSLSTGRDQPQHF
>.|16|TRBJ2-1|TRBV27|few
TGTGCCAGCAGTTTATGGGCTCGATCATCAGTCCTTGAGCAGTTCTTC
CASSLWARSSVLEQFF
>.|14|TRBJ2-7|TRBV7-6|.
TGTGCCAGCAGCTTAGCCGCCAGGGGCTACGAGCAGTACTTC
CASSLAARGYEQYF
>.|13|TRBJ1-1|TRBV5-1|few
TGCGCCAGCAGCTTAAAATTGGACAGTAAGGCTTTCTTT
CASSLKLDSKAFF
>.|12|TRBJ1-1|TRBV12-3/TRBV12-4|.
TGTGCCAGCAGCCCCCGATGGACTGAAGCTTTCTTT
CASSPRWTEAFF
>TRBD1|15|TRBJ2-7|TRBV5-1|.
TGCGCCAGCGCCGCTCAGGCAGGGGGTTTGTACGAGCAGTACTTC
CASAAQAGGLYEQYF
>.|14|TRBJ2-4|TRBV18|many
TGTGCCAGCTCACCGGGGTCAGGCGAAAACATTCAGTACTTC
CASSPGSGENIQYF
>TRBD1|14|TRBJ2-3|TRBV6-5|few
TGTGCCAGCAGTATAGACAGGGGCACAGATACGCAGTATTTT
CASSIDRGTDTQYF
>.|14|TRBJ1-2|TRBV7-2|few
TGTGCCAGCAGCCTACGGGACCTTAACTATGGCTACACCTTC
CASSLRDLNYGYTF
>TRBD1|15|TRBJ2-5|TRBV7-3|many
TGTGCCAGCAGCTTGACGGGGACAGGGCAAGAGACCCAGTACTTC
CASSLTGTGQETQYF
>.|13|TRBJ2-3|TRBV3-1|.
TGTGCCAGCAGCCCATGGTCTACCCATACGCAGTATTTT
CASSPWSTHTQYF
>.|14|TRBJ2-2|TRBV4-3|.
TGCGCCAGCAGCCAAGATGCCGGGGCCGGGGAGCTGTTTTTT
CASSQDAGAGELFF
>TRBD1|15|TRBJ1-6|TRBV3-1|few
TGTGCCAGCAGCGAATGGACAGGGGAAGGATCACCCCTCCACTTT
CASSEWTGEGSPLHF
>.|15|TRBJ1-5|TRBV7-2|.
TGTGCCAGCAGCCCGCAGAGGGCGGGGAATCAGCCCCAGCATTTT
CASSPQRAGNQPQHF
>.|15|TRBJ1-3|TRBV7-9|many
TGTGCCAGCAGCTTACAGCGGTTCGGAGGGGACACCATATATTTT
CASSLQRFGGDTIYF
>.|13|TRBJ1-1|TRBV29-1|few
TGCAGCGCCAACCGGGACGGGAACACTGAAGCTTTCTTT
CSANRDGNTEAFF
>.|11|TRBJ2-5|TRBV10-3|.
TGTGCCATCAGTGAATCGGGCGTCCAGTACTTC
CAISESGVQYF
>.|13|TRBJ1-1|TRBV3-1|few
TGTGCCAGCAGCCAAGCACGGACCGGGAAAGCTTTCTTT
CASSQARTGKAFF
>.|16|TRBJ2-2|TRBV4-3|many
TGCGCCAGCAGCCAAGAAGGCGTCGGTGGGGCCGGGGAGCTGTTTTTT
CASSQEGVGGAGELFF
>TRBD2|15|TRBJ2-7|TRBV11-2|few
TGTGCCAGCAGCTCGGCGAGCGGGGGGGTTTACGAGCAGTACTTC
CASSSASGGVYEQYF
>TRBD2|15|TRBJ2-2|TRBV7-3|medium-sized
TGTGCCAGCAGCTCCTCTCGGGGGGGAAGCGGGGAGCTGTTTTTT
CASSSSRGGSGELFF
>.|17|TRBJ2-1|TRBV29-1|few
TGCAGCGTTGAAGGCTATCTCGCGAGGGGCTCCTACAATGAGCAGTTCTTC
CSVEGYLARGSYNEQFF
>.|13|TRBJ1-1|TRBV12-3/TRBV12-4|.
TGTGCCAGCAGTTTAAGTCAAAACACTGAAGCTTTCTTT
CASSLSQNTEAFF
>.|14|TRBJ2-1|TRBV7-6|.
TGTGCCAGCAGCTCATTGTTCGGGGGCGGGGAGCAGTTCTTC
CASSSLFGGGEQFF
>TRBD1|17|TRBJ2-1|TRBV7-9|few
TGTGCCAGCAGCCCTCCCGGACAGGGGGCGATCTACAATGAGCAGTTCTTC
CASSPPGQGAIYNEQFF
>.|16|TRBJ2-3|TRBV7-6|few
TGTGCCAGCAGCTCCCGATTGGCAGACCGCACAGATACGCAGTATTTT
CASSSRLADRTDTQYF
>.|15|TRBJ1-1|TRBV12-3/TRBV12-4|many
TGTGCCAGCAGTTTTGGTTCCGGGGTGAACACTGAAGCTTTCTTT
CASSFGSGVNTEAFF
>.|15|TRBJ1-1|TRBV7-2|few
TGTGCCAGCAGCTCCAGTGGTTTAGGGCAAACTGAAGCTTTCTTT
CASSSSGLGQTEAFF
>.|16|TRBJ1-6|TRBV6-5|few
TGTGCCAGCAGTTACTCTAGGACCTCCTATAATTCACCCCTCCACTTT
CASSYSRTSYNSPLHF
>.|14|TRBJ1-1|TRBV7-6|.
TGTGCCAGCAGCTTAAATCCGCAGAACACTGAAGCTTTCTTT
CASSLNPQNTEAFF
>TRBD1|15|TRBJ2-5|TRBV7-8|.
TGTGCCAGCAGCTCCCGGGACAGGGAGTACGAGACCCAGTACTTC
CASSSRDREYETQYF
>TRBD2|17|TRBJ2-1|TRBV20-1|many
TGCAGTGCTAGACAAAGAGTAGCGGGGGGGCGGTACAATGAGCAGTTCTTC
CSARQRVAGGRYNEQFF
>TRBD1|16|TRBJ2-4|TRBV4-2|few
TGTGCCAGCAGCCAAGATAGGGGACAGAGAGGGAACATTCAGTACTTC
CASSQDRGQRGNIQYF
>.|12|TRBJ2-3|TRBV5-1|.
TGCGCCAGCAGGGAGATCGGAGATACGCAGTATTTT
CASREIGDTQYF
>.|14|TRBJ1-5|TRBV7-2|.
TGTGCCAGCAGCTTATCCGGGCCCCGACAGCCCCAGCATTTT
CASSLSGPRQPQHF
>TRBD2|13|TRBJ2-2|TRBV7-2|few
TGTGCCGGCGGGACTAGCTACACCGGGGAGCTGTTTTTT
CAGGTSYTGELFF
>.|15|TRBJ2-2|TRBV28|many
TGTGCCAGCAGTTTAGAGGGGGGAATCACCGGGGAGCTGTTTTTT
CASSLEGGITGELFF
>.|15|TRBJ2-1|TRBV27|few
TGTGCCAGCAGTTTGAGGAGCGGCGAGTACAATGAGCAGTTCTTC
CASSLRSGEYNEQFF
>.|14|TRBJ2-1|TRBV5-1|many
TGCGCCAGCAGCTTGGTAGCCAGCCCCGGTGAGCAGTTCTTC
CASSLVASPGEQFF
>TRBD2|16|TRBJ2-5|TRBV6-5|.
TGTGCCAGCAGTCCAGCGGGACTAGCGGTCCAAGAGACCCAGTACTTC
CASSPAGLAVQETQYF
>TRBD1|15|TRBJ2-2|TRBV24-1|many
TGTGCCACCAGTGATTTGGACAGGGACACCGGGGAGCTGTTTTTT
CATSDLDRDTGELFF
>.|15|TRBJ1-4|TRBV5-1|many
TGCGCCAGCAGCCCCACCGGCTCGGGGAATGAAAAACTGTTTTTT
CASSPTGSGNEKLFF
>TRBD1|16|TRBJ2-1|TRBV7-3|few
TGTGCCAGCAGCTTAAAGGGACAGGTTCCTTTCAATGAGCAGTTCTTC
CASSLKGQVPFNEQFF
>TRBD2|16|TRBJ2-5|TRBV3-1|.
TGTGCCAGCAGCCAAGAAGCACGCGGGGGGGAAGAGACCCAGTACTTC
CASSQEARGGEETQYF
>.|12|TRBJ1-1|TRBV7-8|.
TGTGCCAGCAGCTTACACGGGACTGAAGCTTTCTTT
CASSLHGTEAFF